These 9 T cell receptor beta chains were all obtained from the same sample, sequenced in a study of response to subunit inactivated influenza vaccine. TCRdb re-called the RT-PCR reads through MiXCR, storing one row per CDR3 protein. The table records 430,000 or so distinct CDR3 sequences, approximately 10% of them present only once. Sequences were derived from PBMCs from blood, sampled 40 to 50 days after vaccination. These receptors were obtained from a middle-aged man who received an inactivated influenza vaccine.

The chain has TRBV6-2 or TRBV6-3 and TRBJ2-1; 8 nucleotides align to TRBD2. CDR3 length: 13 residues. With V trimmed by 10 bases and J by 7 bases, 9 bases remained unmatched. Germline-derived CDR1 and CDR2 are MNHEY and SVGEGT. CDR3 DNA: TGTGCCATCTTAAGCGGGAGTGGGAATGAGCAGTTCTTC. It codes for CAILSGSGNEQFF.

This clonotype was observed a handful of times. V usage is TRBV6-2 or TRBV6-3 and J usage is TRBJ2-1, with D possibly being TRBD1 or TRBD2 (6 bases each). The CDR3 is made up of 15 amino acids. Trimming left V 2 bases short and J 4 bases short, with 12 bases between. Germline V lookup: CDR1 MNHEY, CDR2 SVGEGT. The DNA for the CDR3 is TGTGCCAGCAGTTACGGGCTAGGGGGGTACAATGAGCAGTTCTTC. As protein: CASSYGLGGYNEQFF.

This clonotype was seen many times. This chain links TRBV7-2 with TRBJ2-5; the match to TRBD1 covers 9 bases. V gave up 5 bases and J gave up 3 bases; unmatched junction bases: 1. Germline V CDR1 and CDR2: SGHTA, FQGNSA. There are 13 residues in the CDR3. The chain's CDR3 is CASSRDREETQYF. DNA of the CDR3: TGTGCCAGCAGCAGGGACAGGGAAGAGACCCAGTACTTC.

V and J are TRBV20-1 and TRBJ1-4; D is undetermined. The CDR3 runs to 15 residues. With 0 bases removed from V and 9 bases from J, the gap between germline ends came to 17 bases. Looked up from germline, CDR1 is DFQATT and CDR2 is SNEGSKA (reference sequence). The CDR3 sequence: CSARDRTSGFQKLFF. The CDR3 DNA follows: TGCAGTGCTAGAGATCGGACCTCGGGGTTTCAAAAACTGTTTTTT.

The V call is TRBV11-2, the J call TRBJ2-3; D not certain. This CDR3 is built from 17 residues. Trimming took off 4 bases at V and 2 bases at J, with 19 bases between the two ends. In germline, CDR1 is SGHAT, CDR2 FQNNGV. CDR3 in DNA: TGTGCCAGCAGCTCCACCGCCGGCTATGGCTCCACAGATACGCAGTATTTT. Amino acids: CASSSTAGYGSTDTQYF.

V and J are TRBV3-1 and TRBJ1-4; D gene ambiguous. V lost 1 base and J lost 15, with 12 bases in between. The CDR3 contains 12 residues. The V gene's germline CDR1 is LGHDT and CDR2 YNNKEL (reference sequence). CDR3 region: CASSQGEGQVFF. The CDR3 coding sequence is TGTGCCAGCAGCCAAGGGGAAGGGCAGGTGTTTTTT.

In nucleotides, the CDR3 is TGTGCCAGCAGTGAAAGGGGGGGCGTCTACAATGAGCAGTTCTTC. It codes for CASSERGGVYNEQFF. This chain connects TRBV6-1 to TRBJ2-1; tentative D call: TRBD2 (7 bases). There are 15 residues in the CDR3. The germline V and J ends were trimmed by 2 bases and 3 bases, with 11 bases remaining between them. CDR1 and CDR2 from the germline V gene are MNHNS and SASEGT.

This chain connects TRBV15 to TRBJ2-1; D is possibly TRBD2 (5 bases). CDR1 is LNHNV, CDR2 YYDKDF, per germline (reference sequence). With 1 base removed from V and 6 bases from J, the gap between germline ends came to 10 bases. The CDR3 length is 14 residues. As DNA, the CDR3 is TGTGCCACCAGCAGAGCGGGGATTCGCAATGAGCAGTTCTTC. Its translation: CATSRAGIRNEQFF.

The chain employs TRBV7-2 and TRBJ2-7; D is unclear. Germline CDR1 SGHTA, CDR2 FQGNSA. With 1 base removed from V and 5 bases from J, the gap between germline ends came to 15 bases. The CDR3 loop spans 15 amino acids. The CDR3 nucleotides are TGTGCCAGCAGCTTAGATGCGTCAACCCCCAACGAGCAGTACTTC. Translation: CASSLDASTPNEQYF.